A single sample is the source of the 12 T cell receptor beta chains below, sequenced in a study of shared clonotypes between healthy human individuals. Sequencing used immunoSEQ multiplex PCR; TCRdb keeps in-frame clones, though not all of them. The sample carries approximately 2.5 million clones, around 94% recorded once. The sequencing sample was made of naive CD4+ T cells sorted from blood. Subset denoted: CD45RA+ positively selected. The source is a man between 18 and 35 years old in good health.

This chain connects TRBV27 to TRBJ2-1; D gene ambiguous. V lost 6 bases and J 5 bases, leaving 11 bases between the germline ends. The CDR3 is made up of 13 amino acids. Germline-derived CDR1 and CDR2 are MNHEY and SMNVEV (reference sequence). CDR3 sequence: CASRPVLNNEQFF. The CDR3 bases are TGTGCCAGCAGGCCGGTACTTAACAATGAGCAGTTCTTC.

The rearrangement uses TRBV7-9 and TRBJ2-5; D not resolved. CDR1 and CDR2 from the germline V gene are SEHNR and FQNEAQ (reference sequence). The germline V and J ends were trimmed by 5 bases and 1 base, with 5 bases remaining between them. CDR3 length: 12 amino acids. As DNA, the CDR3 is TGTGCCAGCAGCAGACTCCAAGAGACCCAGTACTTC. Translation: CASSRLQETQYF.

This clone was counted only a few times. A read error may be the cause here, since a much bigger clone is one base away. The same CDR3 is also encoded by other DNA sequences in this sample. The chain uses TRBV5-4 and TRBJ2-7; no reliable D call. The CDR3 runs to 11 residues. The V gene lost 3 bases and the J gene lost 1 base, with 2 bases spanning the gap. Per germline, CDR1 SGHNT and CDR2 YYREEE (reference sequence). DNA for the CDR3: TGTGCCAGCAGCTCGTCCTACGAGCAGTACTTC. It encodes CASSSSYEQYF. The full variable domain, completed using reference TRBV5-4 and TRBJ2-7, is ETGVTQSPTHLIKTRGQQVTLRCSSQSGHNTVSWYQQALGQGPQFIFQYYREEENGRGNFPPRFSGLQFPNYSSELNVNALELDDSALYLCASSSSYEQYFGPGTRLTVT.

This chain uses TRBV5-1 with TRBJ2-5, with 7 bases that match TRBD1. The V gene end was trimmed by 0 bases and the J gene end by 4 bases; junction bases not matched to a gene: 6. Germline loops: CDR1 SGHRS, CDR2 YFSETQ. The CDR3 contains 15 residues. Written as DNA, the CDR3 is TGCGCCAGCAGCTTGGGACAGGGCGGTCGAGAGACCCAGTACTTC. Its protein is CASSLGQGGRETQYF.

The chain joins TRBV7-3 to TRBJ1-3; no clear D gene. CDR1 is SGHTA, CDR2 FQGTGA, per germline. The CDR3 loop spans 13 amino acids. Trimming removed 2 bases from V and 4 bases from J, with 6 bases in between. The CDR3 here is CASSLGPGNTIYF. DNA of the CDR3: TGTGCCAGCAGCTTAGGACCCGGAAACACCATATATTTT.

The CDR3 spells CASSSLASGNEQFF. The CDR3 region has the DNA TGTGCCAGCAGCTCTTTGGCTAGCGGGAATGAGCAGTTCTTC. The gene calls are TRBV5-4 and TRBJ2-1, with 8 positions matching TRBD2. The CDR3 totals 14 residues. The ends lost 3 bases at V and 7 bases at J; junction bases unmatched: 6. Germline CDR1 is SGHNT and CDR2 is YYREEE (reference sequence).

V usage is TRBV4-1 and J usage is TRBJ2-4; 10 nucleotides align to TRBD2. The CDR3 runs to 21 residues. The ends lost 1 base at V and 3 bases at J; junction bases unmatched: 18. Per the germline V gene, CDR1 is MGHRA and CDR2 is YSYEKL. CDR3 sequence: CASSQGPYAVPSGSDKNIQYF. CDR3 nucleotide sequence: TGCGCCAGCAGCCAAGGACCCTACGCCGTCCCTAGCGGGAGTGACAAAAACATTCAGTACTTC.

This chain uses TRBV10-3 with TRBJ1-2, with 9 bases matching TRBD1. After removal of 3 bases from V and 3 bases from J, the junction contained 11 bases not matched to a gene. The CDR3 runs 17 residues. Germline V gene lookup returns CDR1 ENHRY and CDR2 SYGVKD. CDR3 coding DNA: TGTGCCATCAGTGATTGGACAGGGGCCAACGGGGACTATGGCTACACCTTC. Translation: CAISDWTGANGDYGYTF.

This clone was detected only a few times. Other nucleotide sequences from this sample produce the same CDR3. V gene TRBV10-3 combines with J gene TRBJ2-5; D might be TRBD1 (6 bases). In germline, CDR1 is ENHRY, CDR2 SYGVKD. The CDR3 length is 13 residues. Trimming removed 3 bases at V and 2 bases at J, with 7 bases between. CDR3 sequence: CAISDGQQETQYF. The CDR3 DNA reads TGTGCCATCAGTGACGGACAGCAAGAGACCCAGTACTTC.

Of note for this clone: Different DNA sequences within this sample yield the same CDR3. The chain is built from TRBV6-1 and TRBJ2-7; 8 positions match TRBD2. This CDR3 is 12 amino acids long. The V gene end was trimmed by 6 bases and the J gene end by 3 bases; junction bases not matched to a gene: 1. Germline V gives CDR1 MNHNS, CDR2 SASEGT. CDR3 in amino acids: CASSGTSYEQYF. CDR3 nucleotides: TGTGCCAGCAGCGGGACTAGCTACGAGCAGTACTTC.

This clone appeared once. The chain combines TRBV6-1 with TRBJ1-1; 10 positions agree with TRBD1. V dropped 5 bases and J dropped 6; count of bases not matched to a gene: 9. The CDR3 covers 15 residues. CDR1 MNHNS and CDR2 SASEGT come from the germline V gene. CDR3: CASSSRKDRGAEAFF. CDR3 in DNA: TGTGCCAGCAGTTCTAGAAAGGACAGGGGGGCTGAAGCTTTCTTT.

The rearrangement links TRBV7-2 to TRBJ1-2; no reliable D call. Germline CDR1 reads SGHTA; CDR2 reads FQGNSA. The CDR3 is made up of 15 amino acids. Trimming stripped 5 bases from V and 5 bases from J, with 18 bases between. This chain's CDR3 is CASSGGGIQEYGYTF. The CDR3 DNA sequence: TGTGCCAGCAGCGGCGGCGGCATTCAAGAGTATGGCTACACCTTC.